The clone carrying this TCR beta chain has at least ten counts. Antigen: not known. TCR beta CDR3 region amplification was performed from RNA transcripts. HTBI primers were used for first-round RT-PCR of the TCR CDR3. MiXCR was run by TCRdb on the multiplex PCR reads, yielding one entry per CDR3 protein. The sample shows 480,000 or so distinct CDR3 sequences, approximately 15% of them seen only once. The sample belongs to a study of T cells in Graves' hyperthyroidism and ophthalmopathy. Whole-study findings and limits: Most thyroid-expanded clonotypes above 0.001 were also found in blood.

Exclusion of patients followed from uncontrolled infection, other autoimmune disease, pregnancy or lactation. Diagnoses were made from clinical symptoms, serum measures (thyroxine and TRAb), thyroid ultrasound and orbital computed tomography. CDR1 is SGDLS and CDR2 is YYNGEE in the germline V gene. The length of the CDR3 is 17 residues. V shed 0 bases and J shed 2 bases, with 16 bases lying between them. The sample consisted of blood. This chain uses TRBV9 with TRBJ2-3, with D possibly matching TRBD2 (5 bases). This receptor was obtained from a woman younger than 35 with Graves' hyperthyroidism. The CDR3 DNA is TGTGCCAGCAGCGTAGCCCCAAAGCGGACTCACACAGATACGCAGTATTTT. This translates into CASSVAPKRTHTDTQYF.